Reported below is one T cell receptor beta chain. Its specificity is not known. This sample is drawn from a study of T cells in Graves' hyperthyroidism and ophthalmopathy. The wider study: Blood was drawn when the patient was first diagnosed and still untreated. Study results and caveats: Peripheral blood also featured most of the thyroid clonotypes expanded above 0.001.

The definition of stable Graves' hyperthyroidism was no ophthalmopathy progression within 18 months. Uncontrolled infection, other autoimmune disease, pregnancy or lactation excluded patients. TCR beta CDR3 regions were amplified from RNA. The TCR CDR3 first-round RT-PCR relied on the HTBI primer set. TCRdb independently ran MiXCR on the multiplex PCR reads; one entry per CDR3 protein. The data show some 620,000 distinct CDR3 sequences, roughly 16% seen once. The specimen was blood. The origin of this receptor is a woman under 40 with Graves' hyperthyroidism.

This CDR3 reads CASSQVETTDYGYTF. The DNA for the CDR3 is TGCGCCAGCAGCCAAGTAGAGACAACAGACTATGGCTACACCTTC. The chain joins TRBV4-1 to TRBJ1-2; unclear D gene. The CDR3 is 15 residues long. The V and J ends lost 1 base and 3 bases respectively, with 12 bases between them. CDR1 is MGHRA and CDR2 is YSYEKL in the germline V gene.